Listed below are T cell receptor beta chains from one sample, sequenced in a study of identical twins. TCRdb analysed the 5' RACE reads with MiXCR anew, one entry per CDR3 protein. The sample contains 1.5 million to 2 million distinct CDR3 sequences, about 32% of which appear only once. The specimen was cord blood. The receptors stem from a newborn girl in good health. The CDR3 runs from the conserved cysteine through the conserved F or W. D genes are given only for firm matches. Only part of the rows carry a size: once, few, many, or a class if the clone is expanded.

CDR3 protein	CDR3 DNA	CDR3 length	D gene	clone size	J gene	V gene
CASTIDEDEQFF	TGTGCCAGCACCATCGACGAGGATGAGCAGTTCTTC	12	.	few	TRBJ2-1	TRBV12-3/TRBV12-4
CASSLLDQNTGELFF	TGTGCCAGCAGTTTATTAGACCAGAACACCGGGGAGCTGTTTTTT	15	.	.	TRBJ2-2	TRBV28
CAGTMVPTDTQYF	TGTGCCGGGACCATGGTCCCCACAGATACGCAGTATTTT	13	.	.	TRBJ2-3	TRBV30
CSAAPLGLAGVNEQFF	TGCAGTGCTGCCCCCCTTGGACTAGCGGGGGTCAATGAGCAGTTCTTC	16	TRBD2	once	TRBJ2-1	TRBV20-1
CASSLRQNTNTEAFF	TGTGCCAGCAGCTTACGACAAAACACGAACACTGAAGCTTTCTTT	15	.	.	TRBJ1-1	TRBV11-2
CASLRTSNQPQHF	TGTGCCAGCCTCCGCACTAGCAATCAGCCCCAGCATTTT	13	.	.	TRBJ1-5	TRBV6-1
CASRGLALYEQYF	TGTGCCAGCAGGGGGCTAGCCTTATACGAGCAGTACTTC	13	.	few	TRBJ2-7	TRBV28
CASSLFPRAEQETQYF	TGTGCCAGCAGTTTATTCCCACGGGCAGAACAAGAGACCCAGTACTTC	16	.	.	TRBJ2-5	TRBV12-3/TRBV12-4
CATSDWGPDTQYF	TGTGCCACCAGTGATTGGGGGCCAGATACGCAGTATTTT	13	.	few	TRBJ2-3	TRBV24-1
CASSLTATGREVGKLFF	TGTGCCAGCAGCTTAACAGCCACCGGGCGAGAAGTGGGAAAACTGTTTTTT	17	.	few	TRBJ1-4	TRBV7-9
CASSLSVDEQHF	TGTGCCAGCAGCTTAAGTGTAGACGAGCAGCACTTC	12	.	.	TRBJ2-5	TRBV7-9
CSARGAGGALTEAFF	TGCAGTGCTAGAGGGGCGGGGGGCGCTCTGACTGAAGCTTTCTTT	15	.	few	TRBJ1-1	TRBV20-1
CASSEAGVPYEQYF	TGCGCCAGCAGCGAGGCGGGAGTTCCCTACGAGCAGTACTTC	14	TRBD2	few	TRBJ2-7	TRBV5-1
CASSQGAHQSSPLHF	TGCGCCAGCAGTCAGGGGGCCCATCAGAGTTCACCCCTCCACTTT	15	TRBD1	.	TRBJ1-6	TRBV5-1
CASSLTRPETQYF	TGTGCCAGCAGTTTAACAAGACCAGAGACCCAGTACTTC	13	.	many	TRBJ2-5	TRBV12-3/TRBV12-4
CASGLRTDTQYF	TGTGCCAGCGGACTGAGGACAGATACGCAGTATTTT	12	.	few	TRBJ2-3	TRBV7-9
CASSQEVLAERNEQFF	TGTGCCAGCAGCCAAGAAGTTCTAGCGGAGCGGAATGAGCAGTTCTTC	16	TRBD2	many	TRBJ2-1	TRBV14
CSVEVGSAGAPLGEQYF	TGCAGCGTTGAAGTGGGATCCGCGGGAGCCCCGTTAGGCGAGCAGTACTTC	17	TRBD2	few	TRBJ2-7	TRBV29-1
CASSASGGVTDTQYF	TGTGCCAGCAGTGCAAGCGGGGGGGTGACAGATACGCAGTATTTT	15	TRBD2	few	TRBJ2-3	TRBV6-1
CASSPRSPQYNSPLHF	TGTGCCAGCAGTCCCCGCTCGCCCCAGTATAATTCACCCCTCCACTTT	16	.	.	TRBJ1-6	TRBV12-3/TRBV12-4
CASSLAFSNEQYF	TGTGCCAGCAGCCTAGCTTTTAGTAATGAGCAGTACTTC	13	.	.	TRBJ2-5	TRBV2
CASSERGTVGKLFF	TGTGCCAGCAGTGAACGGGGGACAGTAGGAAAACTGTTTTTT	14	TRBD1	.	TRBJ1-4	TRBV25-1
CASSARTFSYEQYF	TGTGCCAGCAGCGCTCGGACCTTCTCCTACGAGCAGTACTTC	14	.	.	TRBJ2-7	TRBV9
CSVVDGSNQPQHF	TGCAGCGTAGTGGACGGTAGCAATCAGCCCCAGCATTTT	13	.	.	TRBJ1-5	TRBV29-1
CASSSGQGPNNEQYF	TGCGCCAGCAGCTCCGGACAGGGGCCTAACAATGAGCAGTACTTC	15	TRBD1	.	TRBJ2-7	TRBV5-1
CASSRAGGREITQYF	TGTGCCAGCAGTAGAGCGGGGGGCCGAGAGATTACGCAGTATTTT	15	TRBD2	.	TRBJ2-3	TRBV27
CSAAEGFGQPQHF	TGCAGTGCCGCGGAAGGGTTTGGTCAGCCCCAGCATTTT	13	.	.	TRBJ1-5	TRBV20-1
CASSPKREENNEQFF	TGTGCCAGCAGCCCTAAGCGGGAGGAGAACAATGAGCAGTTCTTC	15	TRBD2	few	TRBJ2-1	TRBV3-1
CASSIWGTVIYEQYF	TGTGCCAGCAGCATTTGGGGGACAGTGATCTACGAGCAGTACTTC	15	TRBD1	few	TRBJ2-7	TRBV7-9
CASSLGTPYNEQFF	TGTGCCAGCAGCTTAGGGACACCCTACAATGAGCAGTTCTTC	14	.	many	TRBJ2-1	TRBV5-1
CASSELQGRVTDTQYF	TGTGCCAGCAGTGAATTACAGGGGAGGGTAACAGATACGCAGTATTTT	16	.	few	TRBJ2-3	TRBV25-1
CASSPPAAGEKLFF	TGCGCCAGCAGCCCTCCGGCGGCGGGTGAAAAACTGTTTTTT	14	.	.	TRBJ1-4	TRBV5-1
CASSSKPGTSLNEQFF	TGTGCCAGCAGCTCGAAACCCGGGACTAGCCTCAATGAGCAGTTCTTC	16	TRBD2	.	TRBJ2-1	TRBV14
CASSILAGRYNEQYF	TGTGCCAGCAGCATACTAGCGGGACGGTACAATGAGCAGTACTTC	15	TRBD2	.	TRBJ2-7	TRBV7-2
CSAARDSSYNEQYF	TGCAGCGCCGCCCGGGACTCCTCCTACAATGAGCAGTACTTC	14	.	.	TRBJ2-7	TRBV29-1
CASSAGGAYEQYF	TGTGCCAGCAGCGCAGGGGGAGCCTACGAGCAGTACTTC	13	TRBD1	many	TRBJ2-7	TRBV9
CASSATSGYEQYF	TGTGCCAGCAGTGCGACTAGCGGCTACGAGCAGTACTTC	13	TRBD2	.	TRBJ2-7	TRBV25-1
CSAGKSGLAGPYEQYF	TGCAGCGCGGGGAAGTCGGGACTAGCGGGGCCCTACGAGCAGTACTTC	16	TRBD2	few	TRBJ2-7	TRBV29-1
CASSLSRDSLLGPQHF	TGTGCCAGCAGCCTGTCTCGGGACAGCCTCCTGGGGCCCCAGCATTTT	16	TRBD1	few	TRBJ1-5	TRBV7-9
CASSRNEGDEQYF	TGTGCCAGCAGCCGGAACGAAGGGGATGAGCAGTACTTC	13	.	few	TRBJ2-7	TRBV4-2
CASSLLKQAANYGYTF	TGTGCCAGCAGCCTACTCAAACAGGCAGCTAACTATGGCTACACCTTC	16	.	few	TRBJ1-2	TRBV2
CASSHPGLAGSQNIQYF	TGTGCCAGCAGCCATCCCGGACTAGCGGGGTCCCAAAACATTCAGTACTTC	17	TRBD2	once	TRBJ2-4	TRBV14
CASSLGLAGSGADTQYF	TGTGCCAGCAGCTTAGGACTAGCGGGGTCAGGGGCAGATACGCAGTATTTT	17	TRBD2	.	TRBJ2-3	TRBV7-9
CASSLAGADAWGYTF	TGCGCCAGCAGCTTGGCAGGGGCTGATGCCTGGGGCTACACCTTC	15	.	few	TRBJ1-2	TRBV5-1
CARGTSGRVETQYF	TGTGCCAGGGGGACTAGCGGGAGGGTAGAGACCCAGTACTTC	14	TRBD2	.	TRBJ2-5	TRBV2
CASSPLSRANTGELFF	TGTGCCAGCTCACCGTTGTCAAGGGCGAACACCGGGGAGCTGTTTTTT	16	.	.	TRBJ2-2	TRBV18
CASSLERGFEQYF	TGTGCCAGCAGTTTAGAACGGGGCTTCGAGCAGTACTTC	13	.	few	TRBJ2-7	TRBV27